The 27 T cell receptor beta chains in this list originate from one sample, sequenced in a study of blood T cell repertoires in COVID-19. Some clones are missing from TCRdb's copy, which holds only in-frame ones; the method was immunoSEQ multiplex PCR. Among around 130,000 clones listed, around 80% were seen once. Input material: peripheral blood. The receptors were sampled from a man aged 65-85 years with acute or convalescent COVID-19.

V is TRBV3-1 (or the pseudogene TRBV3-2) and J is TRBJ1-2; maybe TRBD1 (6 bases). Looked up from germline, CDR1 is LGHDT and CDR2 is YNNKEL (reference sequence). This CDR3 has 15 residues. V was cut by 8 bases and J by 1 base, with 17 bases left in between. The CDR3 DNA reads as TGTGCCAGCCTCGGACAGCAGTTACTTAACTATGGCTACACCTTC. This codes for CASLGQQLLNYGYTF.

A few counts support this clone. The rearrangement joins TRBV9 to TRBJ1-5; the D is unclear. Trimming stripped 0 bases from V and 6 bases from J, with 10 bases between. The CDR3 runs to 14 residues. Germline assignment: CDR1 SGDLS and CDR2 YYNGEE. CDR3 loop: CASSVDGAGQPQHF. The CDR3, as DNA: TGTGCCAGCAGCGTAGATGGAGCTGGTCAGCCCCAGCATTTT.

This chain connects TRBV5-1 to TRBJ1-1; 9 nucleotides match TRBD1. CDR3 size: 16 residues. V dropped 0 bases and J dropped 4; count of bases not matched to a gene: 7. Per germline, CDR1 SGHRS and CDR2 YFSETQ. In nucleotides, the CDR3 is TGCGCCAGCAGCTTGGCCTTGGGACAGGGCGGCACTGAAGCTTTCTTT. Translated: CASSLALGQGGTEAFF.

J is TRBJ2-5 and V is TRBV30; 11 nucleotides align to TRBD2. Germline trimming cut 4 bases from V and 5 bases from J; bases unmatched to any gene: 0. In germline, CDR1 is GTSNPN, CDR2 SVGIG (reference sequence). The CDR3 consists of 12 residues. The CDR3 spells CAWIAGGETQYF. The DNA of the CDR3 is TGTGCCTGGATAGCGGGGGGGGAGACCCAGTACTTC.

This clone was found a few times. The chain carries TRBV6-5 and TRBJ2-3; TRBD1 agrees at 8 bases. The germline CDR1 and CDR2 sequences are MNHEY and SVGAGI. Trimming removed 6 bases from V and 3 bases from J; junction bases left unmatched: 5. CDR3 length: 14 amino acids. The CDR3: CASSPGQVTDTQYF. The CDR3 bases are TGTGCCAGCAGCCCGGGACAGGTGACAGATACGCAGTATTTT.

The chain links TRBV5-8 to TRBJ2-7; D is uncertain. The CDR3 runs 14 residues. Trimming shortened V by 3 bases and J by 7 bases, and 17 bases separated the two germline ends. Looked up from germline, CDR1 is SGHTS and CDR2 is YDEGEE. CDR3 bases: TGTGCCAGCAGCTCACCATCGAGGATGAGGGAGCAGTACTTC. This encodes CASSSPSRMREQYF.

The chain carries TRBV23-1 and TRBJ1-6, with TRBD1 identical over 8 bases. TRBV23-1 is known as an ORF, though its function is uncertain. V shed 0 bases and J 8 bases; nucleotides not matched to a gene: 6. CDR3 length: 16 residues. CDR3 sequence reads: CASSQSRQGRDSPLHF. As DNA, the CDR3 is TGCGCCAGCAGTCAATCGCGACAGGGGCGGGATTCACCCCTCCACTTT.

This clone has just one count. The chain employs TRBV24-1 and TRBJ2-3; tentative D call: TRBD2 (7 bases). Between the trimmed V and J ends, which lost 4 bases and 5 bases, there was a span of 15 bases. Germline-derived CDR1 and CDR2 are KGHDR and SFDVKD. The CDR3 loop spans 15 amino acids. CDR3 protein: CATSEGGAAQDTQYF. DNA of the CDR3: TGTGCCACCAGTGAAGGGGGGGCAGCGCAAGATACGCAGTATTTT.

The gene calls are TRBV28 and TRBJ1-5; the D gene is possibly TRBD1 (5 bases). V gave up 5 bases and J gave up 0 bases, with 11 bases separating them. CDR1 and CDR2 from the germline V gene are MDHEN and SYDVKM. The length of the CDR3 is 15 residues. CDR3: CASSPGLLSNQPQHF. DNA for the CDR3: TGTGCCAGCAGTCCGGGACTGCTTAGCAATCAGCCCCAGCATTTT.

The gene calls are TRBV28 and TRBJ2-3; tentatively, D is TRBD2 (5 bases). CDR1 and CDR2 from the germline V gene are MDHEN and SYDVKM. This CDR3 region has 13 residues. Trimming removed 7 bases from V and 8 bases from J, with 16 bases in between. CDR3 protein: CASNPRESGTQYF. The CDR3 DNA follows: TGTGCCAGCAACCCGAGGGAGTCAGGTACGCAGTATTTT.

This chain joins TRBV7-9 and TRBJ1-6, with TRBD1 as a possible D gene (5 bases). This CDR3 region has 15 residues. Trimming took 2 bases from V and 6 from J, leaving 11 bases between them. Germline CDR1 reads SEHNR; CDR2 reads FQNEAQ (reference sequence). CDR3: CASSLTGVGNSPLHF. As DNA, the CDR3 is TGTGCCAGCAGCTTAACGGGGGTTGGTAATTCACCCCTCCACTTT. Filled out from reference TRBV7-9 and TRBJ1-6, the complete variable domain reads DTGVSQNPRHKITKRGQNVTFRCDPISEHNRLYWYRQTLGQGPEFLTYFQNEAQLEKSRLLSDRFSAERPKGSFSTLEIQRTEQGDSAMYLCASSLTGVGNSPLHFGNGTRLTVT.

V and J are TRBV2 and TRBJ2-1, with a weak D call TRBD2 (5 bases). The V gene lost 4 bases and the J gene lost 15 bases, with 13 bases spanning the gap. Germline CDR1 is SNHLY and CDR2 is FYNNEI. The CDR3 loop spans 11 amino acids. The CDR3 reads CASSVDSHRFF. CDR3 DNA: TGTGCCAGCAGTGTGGACTCCCACCGGTTCTTC.

The chain carries TRBV30 and TRBJ2-7; D is unclear. This CDR3 is 13 amino acids long. V was cut by 0 bases and J by 0 bases, with 6 bases left in between. The germline CDR1 and CDR2 sequences are GTSNPN and SVGIG (reference sequence). The CDR3 DNA is TGTGCCTGGAGTGTCGGTTTCTCCTACGAGCAGTACTTC. The encoded protein is CAWSVGFSYEQYF.

The chain joins TRBV12-3 or TRBV12-4 to TRBJ1-3, with D hard to call. This CDR3 has 13 residues. Trimming took 6 bases from V and 1 from J, leaving 7 bases between them. The chain's CDR3 is CASSRRSGNTIYF. CDR3 nucleotide sequence: TGTGCCAGCAGCCGCCGGTCTGGAAACACCATATATTTT.

The chain is built from TRBV13 and TRBJ2-2, with D possibly being TRBD2 (6 bases). The CDR3 is made up of 16 amino acids. Trimming removed 2 bases from V and 0 bases from J, with 10 bases in between. The germline gives CDR1 PRHDT, CDR2 FYEKMQ (reference sequence). The CDR3 sequence is CASSLWRGSNTGELFF. In DNA, the CDR3 is TGTGCCAGCAGCTTATGGCGGGGATCGAACACCGGGGAGCTGTTTTTT.

The rearrangement links TRBV2 to TRBJ2-5; D not certain. This CDR3 is built from 10 residues. The germline CDR1 and CDR2 sequences are SNHLY and FYNNEI. With 8 bases removed from V and 5 bases from J, the gap between germline ends came to 6 bases. The CDR3 region is CASESETQYF. The CDR3 DNA sequence: TGTGCCAGCGAGTCGGAGACCCAGTACTTC.

CDR3 nucleotides: TGTGCCACCCGACTAGCGGGGATTGGCCCAGATACGCAGTATTTT. Translated, it gives CATRLAGIGPDTQYF. The V call is TRBV2, the J call TRBJ2-3; 11 bases match TRBD2. V shed 10 bases and J 4 bases; nucleotides not matched to a gene: 10. Germline assignment: CDR1 SNHLY and CDR2 FYNNEI. CDR3 size: 15 residues.

This chain uses TRBV14 with TRBJ2-2, with 9 nucleotides matching TRBD1. Germline CDR1 SGHDN, CDR2 FVKESK. The ends lost 4 bases at V and 3 bases at J; junction bases unmatched: 3. The CDR3 has 15 residues. For the CDR3, the DNA is TGTGCCAGCAGCCTAGGACAGGGGTACACCGGGGAGCTGTTTTTT. Amino acids: CASSLGQGYTGELFF.

The CDR3 nucleotides are TGTGCCAGCAGACGAGGAGGCCCGCTGAACACTGAAGCTTTCTTT. It is translated as CASRRGGPLNTEAFF. This chain uses TRBV5-4 with TRBJ1-1, with unresolved D. Germline CDR1 reads SGHNT; CDR2 reads YYREEE (reference sequence). The CDR3 sequence is 15 residues long. V lost 5 bases to trimming and J lost 0 bases, with 14 bases between them.

This CDR3 reads CASSASVETQYF. DNA for the CDR3: TGTGCCAGCAGCGCCTCGGTAGAGACCCAGTACTTC. V and J are TRBV7-8 and TRBJ2-5; D is ambiguous. Trimming shortened V by 5 bases and J by 4 bases, and 8 bases separated the two germline ends. The CDR3 loop spans 12 amino acids. Germline lookup yields CDR1 SGHVS and CDR2 FQNEAQ.

The J gene is TRBJ2-1, the V gene TRBV4-1; D unresolved. The CDR3 runs to 14 residues. Trimming took 1 base from V and 9 from J, leaving 13 bases between them. Germline V gives CDR1 MGHRA, CDR2 YSYEKL. DNA for the CDR3: TGCGCCAGCAGCCAAGTTCCCCTAGTTAGTGAGCAGTTCTTC. Its protein is CASSQVPLVSEQFF.

The V call is TRBV19, the J call TRBJ1-4; possibly TRBD1 for D (6 bases). The germline V and J ends were trimmed by 8 bases and 5 bases, with 15 bases remaining between them. The CDR3 totals 14 residues. The germline CDR1 and CDR2 sequences are LNHDA and SQIVND (reference sequence). As DNA, the CDR3 is TGTGCCAGTCAGGGCAGGGGTCAAAATGAAAAACTGTTTTTT. It codes for CASQGRGQNEKLFF.

The chain uses TRBV27 and TRBJ1-1; no reliable D call. CDR1 is MNHEY, CDR2 SMNVEV, per germline (reference sequence). Trimming shortened V by 8 bases and J by 4 bases, and 20 bases separated the two germline ends. The CDR3 length is 15 residues. As DNA, the CDR3 is TGTGCCAGCGGTCATTTCAAAGGTACTAGCACTGAAGCTTTCTTT. Encoded protein: CASGHFKGTSTEAFF.

This clone was observed a single time. The gene calls are TRBV6-5 and TRBJ1-2; a weak D match, TRBD1 (5 bases). The germline V gene has CDR1 MNHEY and CDR2 SVGAGI. The V end was cut by 6 bases, the J end by 8 bases, with 16 bases between. CDR3 length: 13 residues. CDR3 DNA: TGTGCCAGCAGCCCGATCCAGGGTTCGGGCTACACCTTC. Its translation: CASSPIQGSGYTF.

The chain has TRBV9 and TRBJ1-1; 9 bases fit TRBD1. The germline V gene encodes CDR1 SGDLS and CDR2 YYNGEE. Trimming at V came to 3 bases and at J to 3 bases, leaving 0 bases not matched to a gene. This CDR3 spans 13 amino acids. The CDR3 DNA reads as TGTGCCAGCAGCGGGGACAGGGACACTGAAGCTTTCTTT. Its translation is CASSGDRDTEAFF.

The rearrangement joins TRBV5-1 to TRBJ1-1; D uncertain. The germline V gene has CDR1 SGHRS and CDR2 YFSETQ. The CDR3 has 15 amino acids. Between the trimmed V and J ends, which lost 3 bases and 2 bases, there was a span of 14 bases. Here the CDR3 DNA reads TGCGCCAGCAGCTCACGGTCGTCCCAAAACACTGAAGCTTTCTTT. Encoded protein: CASSSRSSQNTEAFF.

The V call is TRBV7-9, the J call TRBJ2-3; 10 nucleotides agree with TRBD2. Germline loops: CDR1 SEHNR, CDR2 FQNEAQ (reference sequence). V lost 8 bases, J lost 1 base, and 3 bases stayed unmatched. This CDR3 region has 14 residues. DNA for the CDR3: TGTGCCAGCGCTACTAGCGGGGGCACAGATACGCAGTATTTT. This codes for CASATSGGTDTQYF.